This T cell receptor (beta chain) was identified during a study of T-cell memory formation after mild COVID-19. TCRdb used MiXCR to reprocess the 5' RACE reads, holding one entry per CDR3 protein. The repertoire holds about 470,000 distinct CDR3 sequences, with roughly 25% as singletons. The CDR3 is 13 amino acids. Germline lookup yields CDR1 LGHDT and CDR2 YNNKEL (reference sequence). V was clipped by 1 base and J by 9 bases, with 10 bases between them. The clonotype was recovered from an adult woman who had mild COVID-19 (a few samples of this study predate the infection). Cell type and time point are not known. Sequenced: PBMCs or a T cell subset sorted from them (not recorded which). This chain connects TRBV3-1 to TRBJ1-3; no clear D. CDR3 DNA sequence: TGTGCCAGCAGCCAAGGCCCGGGAGGCACCATATATTTT. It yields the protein CASSQGPGGTIYF.